Following are 10 T cell receptor beta chains from one sample sequenced in a study of T cell responses to AZD1222 COVID-19 vaccine. Data came from immunoSEQ multiplex PCR; TCRdb stores just in-frame clones and leaves some out. The data hold approximately 120,000 clones, with 85% to 90% observed a single time. The specimen was peripheral blood, collected on day 0 of AZD1222 vaccination. The receptors shown here come from an adult in good health.

This clone was seen more than once but under ten times. This chain uses TRBV7-8 with TRBJ2-1, with D uncertain. The V gene lost 4 bases and the J gene lost 10 bases, with 11 bases spanning the gap. This CDR3 contains 12 residues. Germline V lookup: CDR1 SGHVS, CDR2 FQNEAQ. The CDR3 nucleotides are TGTGCCAGCAGCTCCGGACCCCGGGAGCAGTTCTTC. Encoded protein: CASSSGPREQFF.

In this sample, this clone turned up a few times. This chain joins TRBV11-2 and TRBJ2-5, with 10 nucleotides matching TRBD2. J gave up 4 bases and V 2 bases, and 7 bases lay outside the gene matches. This CDR3 comprises 16 residues. Germline loops: CDR1 SGHAT, CDR2 FQNNGV. CDR3 nucleotides: TGTGCCAGCAGCTTAATGTCTAGCGGGAGAGTAGAGACCCAGTACTTC. Protein: CASSLMSSGRVETQYF.

The chain employs TRBV6-5 and TRBJ2-7, with a tentative D call TRBD1 (6 bases). This CDR3 spans 14 amino acids. Trimming cost V 6 bases and J 0 bases, with 12 bases left between them. The germline CDR1 and CDR2 sequences are MNHEY and SVGAGI. The CDR3 DNA follows: TGTGCCAGCAGCCCCCGGGACATCTCCTACGAGCAGTACTTC. It encodes CASSPRDISYEQYF.

This sequence joins TRBV6-6 and TRBJ1-5, with D tentatively TRBD1 (5 bases). The CDR3 spans 14 residues. Per germline, CDR1 MNHNY and CDR2 SVGAGI (reference sequence). The ends were cut back, 8 bases at V and 4 bases at J, with 15 bases in the middle. The CDR3 bases are TGTGCCAGCTGCCTAGGGGTGGGAAATCAGCCCCAGCATTTT. Translating it yields CASCLGVGNQPQHF.

In this sample, this clone turned up once. V usage is TRBV7-3 and J usage is TRBJ2-4; possibly TRBD2 for D (5 bases). The germline V gene encodes CDR1 SGHTA and CDR2 FQGTGA. The CDR3 has 14 residues. Deletions cut 1 base from V and 4 bases from J, with 8 bases between. The DNA for the CDR3 is TGTGCCAGCAGCTTAAGCGGCGGGAAAAACATTCAGTACTTC. This translates into CASSLSGGKNIQYF.

This chain joins TRBV2 and TRBJ1-1; maybe TRBD1 (5 bases). Between the trimmed V and J ends, which lost 1 base and 11 bases, there was a span of 8 bases. Germline loops: CDR1 SNHLY, CDR2 FYNNEI. The CDR3 runs to 11 residues. In nucleotides, the CDR3 is TGTGCCAGCAGTGAAGGCGGGGCTGCTTTCTTT. This codes for CASSEGGAAFF.

The chain joins TRBV6-1 to TRBJ2-4, with TRBD1 identical over 10 bases. The CDR3 is 16 residues long. J gave up 3 bases and V 1 base, and 3 bases lay outside the gene matches. Germline V gives CDR1 MNHNS, CDR2 SASEGT. Written as DNA, the CDR3 is TGTGCCAGCAGTGAAGGACAGGGGGCGAACAAAAACATTCAGTACTTC. It encodes CASSEGQGANKNIQYF.

The chain has TRBV3-1 (or the pseudogene TRBV3-2) and TRBJ2-1; 10 bases agree with TRBD2. V lost 1 base to trimming and J lost 7 bases; unmatched junction nucleotides: 10. The germline gives CDR1 LGHDT, CDR2 YNNKEL (reference sequence). This CDR3 comprises 17 residues. CDR3 in amino acids: CASSQGLGTSARNEQFF. CDR3 in DNA: TGTGCCAGCAGCCAAGGACTCGGGACTAGCGCGCGTAATGAGCAGTTCTTC.

The chain couples TRBV2 to TRBJ2-7; unclear D gene. The CDR3 contains 18 residues. The germline gives CDR1 SNHLY, CDR2 FYNNEI. Trimming left V 0 bases short and J 0 bases short, with 18 bases between. The CDR3 DNA reads TGTGCCAGCAGTGAAGCGCGTGGGCGACACGCCAACTCCTACGAGCAGTACTTC. This gives the protein CASSEARGRHANSYEQYF. Variable domain in full (rest from reference TRBV2 and TRBJ2-7): EPEVTQTPSHQVTQMGQEVILRCVPISNHLYFYWYRQILGQKVEFLVSFYNNEISEKSEIFDDQFSVERPDGSNFTLKIRSTKLEDSAMYFCASSEARGRHANSYEQYFGPGTRLTVT.

The gene calls are TRBV7-9 and TRBJ1-2; TRBD1 matches 9 bases. V lost 2 bases, J lost 7 bases, and 5 bases stayed unmatched. The CDR3 totals 14 residues. In germline, CDR1 is SEHNR, CDR2 FQNEAQ (reference sequence). The CDR3: CASSLLRTGVGYTF. CDR3 bases: TGTGCCAGCAGCTTACTTCGGACAGGGGTTGGCTACACCTTC.